A single sample is the source of the 21 T cell receptor beta chains below, sequenced in a study of blood T cell repertoires in COVID-19. The method was immunoSEQ multiplex PCR; TCRdb's version includes in-frame clones alone and lacks a portion of them. The table includes 150,000 to 200,000 clones, over 75% detected once. The sample consisted of PBMCs or T cells enriched from blood (not recorded which). Source of these receptors: a woman younger than 30 who had recovered from COVID-19.

J is TRBJ2-7 and V is TRBV5-1; 7 bases line up with TRBD1. V lost 4 bases, J lost 3 bases, and 7 bases stayed unmatched. The CDR3 has 14 residues. Germline CDR1 reads SGHRS; CDR2 reads YFSETQ. The CDR3 is CASSQPGQNYEQYF. CDR3 sequence (DNA): TGCGCCAGCAGCCAGCCGGGACAGAACTACGAGCAGTACTTC.

This chain connects TRBV2 to TRBJ1-4; 7 bases line up with TRBD1. The CDR3 is made up of 17 amino acids. The V gene end was trimmed by 10 bases and the J gene end by 3 bases; junction bases not matched to a gene: 17. Germline V lookup: CDR1 SNHLY, CDR2 FYNNEI. The CDR3 DNA sequence: TGTGCCACCTGGGGGAAAGACAGGGATGGAGCTAATGAAAAACTGTTTTTT. Protein sequence: CATWGKDRDGANEKLFF.

The rearrangement uses TRBV7-2 and TRBJ1-2; 8 bases are shared with TRBD1. Trimming removed 3 bases from V and 8 bases from J; junction bases left unmatched: 8. The germline CDR1 and CDR2 sequences are SGHTA and FQGNSA. The CDR3 has 14 amino acids. Here the CDR3 reads CASSFRDRSGGYTF. In nucleotides, the CDR3 is TGTGCCAGCAGCTTCCGGGACAGGAGCGGCGGCTACACCTTC.

This chain connects TRBV27 to TRBJ1-1, with 7 bases aligning to TRBD1. This CDR3 is 17 amino acids long. V shed 4 bases, J shed 5 bases, and the junction held 16 bases outside the gene matches. Germline loops: CDR1 MNHEY, CDR2 SMNVEV (reference sequence). The CDR3: CASSYRPGGYPGTEAFF. CDR3 sequence (DNA): TGTGCCAGCAGTTATCGGCCAGGGGGGTACCCGGGAACTGAAGCTTTCTTT.

This clone occurred once. The chain recombines TRBV6-5 with TRBJ2-7; possible D gene TRBD2, 5 bases. Trimming cost V 6 bases and J 4 bases, with 13 bases left between them. The CDR3 sequence is 13 residues long. Germline CDR1 MNHEY, CDR2 SVGAGI. This CDR3 is CASSPFRGYEQYF. CDR3 bases: TGTGCCAGCAGCCCATTTCGGGGATACGAGCAGTACTTC.

The chain joins TRBV6-4 to TRBJ2-1, with D perhaps matching TRBD1 (6 bases). The CDR3 has 16 residues. Germline assignment: CDR1 MRHNA and CDR2 SNTAGT. The V end was cut by 4 bases, the J end by 10 bases, with 23 bases between. CDR3 nucleotides: TGTGCCAGCAGTGCAGGGGTGCCGGGAACGTATGGCGAGCAGTTCTTC. Translated, it gives CASSAGVPGTYGEQFF.

The rearrangement uses TRBV6-5 and TRBJ1-4; D gene ambiguous. The CDR3 covers 13 residues. The V end was cut by 9 bases, the J end by 5 bases, with 13 bases between. Germline values: CDR1 MNHEY, CDR2 SVGAGI. Written as DNA, the CDR3 is TGTGCCAGTATGGAGGACCAGAATGAAAAACTGTTTTTT. This gives the protein CASMEDQNEKLFF.

This clone has just one count. This rearrangement joins TRBV9 to TRBJ2-7; tentative D call: TRBD2 (7 bases). The length of the CDR3 is 15 residues. V dropped 2 bases and J dropped 5 bases, with 17 bases sitting between them. The germline V gene encodes CDR1 SGDLS and CDR2 YYNGEE. In DNA form, the CDR3 reads TGTGCCAGCAGCGTGGGAGGGGGATCCTTCGACGAGCAGTACTTC. This gives the protein CASSVGGGSFDEQYF.

CDR3 protein: CASSSGDRVVETQYF. Written as DNA, the CDR3 is TGTGCCAGCAGCTCCGGTGACAGGGTTGTGGAGACCCAGTACTTC. The V gene is TRBV14, the J gene TRBJ2-5; TRBD1 aligns across 7 bases. Looked up from germline, CDR1 is SGHDN and CDR2 is FVKESK. CDR3 length: 15 amino acids. Unmatched junction bases numbered 11, after V lost 5 bases and J lost 5 bases.

V gene TRBV3-1 (or the pseudogene TRBV3-2) combines with J gene TRBJ1-2; 7 bases map to TRBD1. The germline V gene has CDR1 LGHDT and CDR2 YNNKEL (reference sequence). After removal of 3 bases from V and 4 bases from J, the junction contained 8 bases not matched to a gene. This CDR3 has 15 residues. The CDR3 loop is CASSQGADRVYGYTF. CDR3 bases: TGTGCCAGCAGCCAGGGGGCTGACAGGGTCTATGGCTACACCTTC.

V gene TRBV27 combines with J gene TRBJ1-1; D gene uncertain. V was pared by 0 bases and J by 0 bases, with 8 bases between. The CDR3 sequence is 15 residues long. The germline V gene has CDR1 MNHEY and CDR2 SMNVEV (reference sequence). The CDR3 sequence is CASSLSLSVNTEAFF. The DNA for the CDR3 is TGTGCCAGCAGTTTATCTCTCTCGGTGAACACTGAAGCTTTCTTT.

The V call is TRBV30, the J call TRBJ1-1; D is uncertain. Germline CDR1 GTSNPN, CDR2 SVGIG (reference sequence). Deletions cut 8 bases from V and 3 bases from J, with 16 bases between. The CDR3 has 13 residues. The DNA of the CDR3 is TGTGCCACCTTCCCGGGGAGGGACACTGAAGCTTTCTTT. It encodes CATFPGRDTEAFF.

The genes are TRBV27 and TRBJ2-2; TRBD1 might be the D (5 bases). With 0 bases removed from V and 0 bases from J, the gap between germline ends came to 11 bases. Germline V gene lookup returns CDR1 MNHEY and CDR2 SMNVEV (reference sequence). The CDR3 loop spans 17 amino acids. CDR3 in amino acids: CASSLSGQGPNTGELFF. The CDR3 DNA follows: TGTGCCAGCAGTTTATCGGGGCAGGGTCCGAACACCGGGGAGCTGTTTTTT.

As DNA, the CDR3 is TGTGCCAGCATAGCACAGGGGGCGCGAGCTTTCTTT. Its protein product is CASIAQGARAFF. The V and J genes are TRBV12-3 or TRBV12-4 and TRBJ1-1; 9 bases are shared with TRBD1. CDR3 length: 12 amino acids. V shed 7 bases and J 10 bases; nucleotides not matched to a gene: 7.

In its sample, this clone was seen once. V is TRBV27 and J is TRBJ1-1; TRBD1 matches at 7 bases. The CDR3 totals 13 residues. CDR1 is MNHEY and CDR2 is SMNVEV in the germline V gene (reference sequence). J gave up 8 bases and V 6 bases, and 9 bases lay outside the gene matches. The CDR3 DNA reads TGTGCCAGCAGCACGAACCGGGACAGAGAAGCTTTCTTT. Its protein is CASSTNRDREAFF.

V usage is TRBV30 and J usage is TRBJ1-2; possible D gene TRBD1, 6 bases. The CDR3 has 11 residues. V lost 1 base, J lost 7 bases, and 7 bases lay in between. Germline V lookup: CDR1 GTSNPN, CDR2 SVGIG (reference sequence). The CDR3 DNA sequence: TGTGCCTGGAGTGCAGGGGCTGGCTACACCTTC. Translation gives CAWSAGAGYTF.

The rearrangement links TRBV4-1 to TRBJ1-5, with 8 bases fitting TRBD1. The CDR3 covers 15 residues. The junction had 6 bases not matched to a gene; V was cut back by 0 bases and J by 8 bases. Germline V gene sequence: CDR1 MGHRA, CDR2 YSYEKL. This chain's CDR3 is CASSQDETGAKPQHF. In DNA, the CDR3 is TGCGCCAGCAGCCAAGATGAGACAGGGGCCAAGCCCCAGCATTTT.

The V call is TRBV18, the J call TRBJ1-1, with TRBD1 matching over 8 bases. V was pared by 6 bases and J by 5 bases, with 11 bases of the junction left unmatched. The V gene's germline CDR1 is KGHSH and CDR2 LQKENI. This CDR3 has 15 amino acids. Here the CDR3 reads CASSPTGQGRTEAFF. The CDR3 DNA follows: TGTGCCAGCTCCCCAACAGGACAGGGTCGAACTGAAGCTTTCTTT. The full variable domain, with the rest looked up from reference TRBV18 and TRBJ1-1, is NAGVMQNPRHLVRRRGQEARLRCSPMKGHSHVYWYRQLPEEGLKFMVYLQKENIIDESGMPKERFSAEFPKEGPSILRIQQVVRGDSAAYFCASSPTGQGRTEAFFGQGTRLTVV.

J is TRBJ2-1 and V is TRBV6-5; 7 bases match TRBD1. Germline V gives CDR1 MNHEY, CDR2 SVGAGI. With 6 bases clipped from V and 5 bases from J, the junction kept 10 bases outside the gene matches. This CDR3 is 15 amino acids long. This CDR3 reads CASSPGTVVHNEQFF. CDR3 bases: TGTGCCAGCAGCCCCGGGACAGTTGTCCACAATGAGCAGTTCTTC.

The chain recombines TRBV2 with TRBJ2-2; the match to TRBD1 covers 7 bases. Germline lookup yields CDR1 SNHLY and CDR2 FYNNEI. Unmatched junction bases numbered 4, after V lost 6 bases and J lost 6 bases. This CDR3 region has 13 residues. The CDR3 here is CASSATGAGELFF. CDR3 coding DNA: TGTGCCAGCAGCGCCACAGGGGCCGGGGAGCTGTTTTTT.

The chain is built from TRBV7-2 and TRBJ1-1; D call uncertain. The CDR3 contains 13 residues. Germline CDR1 is SGHTA and CDR2 is FQGNSA. The V and J ends lost 1 base and 7 bases respectively, with 10 bases between them. CDR3 loop: CASSLDMGSEAFF. As DNA, the CDR3 is TGTGCCAGCAGCTTAGACATGGGCAGTGAAGCTTTCTTT. The full variable domain, with the rest looked up from reference TRBV7-2 and TRBJ1-1, is GAGVSQSPSNKVTEKGKDVELRCDPISGHTALYWYRQSLGQGLEFLIYFQGNSAPDKSGLPSDRFSAERTGGSVSTLTIQRTQQEDSAVYLCASSLDMGSEAFFGQGTRLTVV.